The present T cell receptor (beta chain) was sequenced within a study of PD-1 blockade in classical Hodgkin lymphoma. Every patient relapsed after autologous stem cell transplantation, and brentuximab vedotin exposure varied. TCRdb's copy holds only in-frame clones and misses some; the assay was immunoSEQ multiplex PCR. The repertoire has more than 140,000 clones, about 78% of them found once; the top ten carry about 9.2%. The CDR3 loop spans 15 amino acids. The junction had 8 bases not matched to a gene; V was cut back by 5 bases and J by 3 bases. Germline V gene data show CDR1 as SGHTA and CDR2 as FQGTGA.

The rearrangement links TRBV7-3 to TRBJ2-7; 9 nucleotides match TRBD2. The sequence was obtained from a human donor with classical Hodgkin lymphoma. Sequencing was performed on peripheral blood mononuclear cells (PBMCs), taken before the second cycle of nivolumab. CDR3 region: CASSPSGMLRYEQYF. In DNA, the CDR3 is TGTGCCAGCAGCCCTAGCGGGATGCTGCGCTACGAGCAGTACTTC.